This note documents a single TCR beta chain sequence. This entry is derived from a study of T cell changes during pregnancy in multiple sclerosis. Here immunoSEQ multiplex PCR was the method, and the copy in TCRdb shows in-frame clones only, minus some. The table shows around 100,000 clones, with around 94% occurring only once. V was trimmed by 3 bases and J by 4 bases, leaving 11 bases between them. The length of the CDR3 is 14 residues. Per the germline V gene, CDR1 is SGHDT and CDR2 is YYEEEE. The chain is built from TRBV5-6 and TRBJ1-5; D call uncertain. This receptor was identified in a female donor with multiple sclerosis, enrolled in a pregnancy study. The sample was peripheral blood, taken in the second trimester of pregnancy. The CDR3 bases are TGTGCCAGCAGCTCAACTGGGAGGAATCAGCCCCAGCATTTT. Residues: CASSSTGRNQPQHF.